Listed below are T cell receptor beta chains from one sample, sequenced in a study of shared clonotypes between healthy human individuals. Here immunoSEQ multiplex PCR was the method, and the copy in TCRdb shows in-frame clones only, minus some. The sample carries approximately 2,000,000 clones, approximately 90% recorded once. The sample was naive CD4+ T cells from PBMCs. The receptor source for this set is a man younger than 30 in good health. Some clones in this sample may be carry-over from other donors' samples. Both conserved end residues are part of each CDR3. The order of the fields is V gene, J gene, CDR3 protein.

>TRBV29-1|TRBJ2-4
CSVTLDRGYIQYF
>TRBV5-4|TRBJ1-4
CASSSVGTTNEKLFF
>TRBV18|TRBJ2-3
CASSPDIAGASTDTQYF
>TRBV7-3|TRBJ2-5
CASSLLPPRLAGGQETQYF
>TRBV28|TRBJ1-5
CASSHNSNQPQHF
>TRBV7-2|TRBJ2-1
CASSFDRQVMNEQFF
>TRBV28|TRBJ2-7
CASRPGWQGYEQYF
>TRBV6-5|TRBJ1-2
CASSSSRGAPYGYTF
>TRBV5-4|TRBJ1-1
CASSLVGRTNTEAFF
>TRBV19|TRBJ1-1
CASTLPGSLTEAFF
>TRBV28|TRBJ2-3
CASSRQRALDTQYF
>TRBV7-9|TRBJ2-7
CASSPGTGSYEQYF
>TRBV7-9|TRBJ1-2
CASSFRNPRTPPRDGYTF
>TRBV6-5|TRBJ1-1
CASTGINTEAFF
>TRBV12-5|TRBJ1-2
CASGLRTGDGYTF
>TRBV28|TRBJ1-5
CASSPVRGARSQPQHF
>TRBV5-4|TRBJ1-1
CASSSDRGLITEAFF
>TRBV29-1|TRBJ2-3
CSLKGGASDTQYF
>TRBV27|TRBJ2-5
CASSFYPGRSYQETQYF
>TRBV5-1|TRBJ2-1
CASSSSGKENEQFF
>TRBV5-1|TRBJ2-1
CASSLLSQNNEQFF
>TRBV5-1|TRBJ2-2
CASTLAGVGTGELFF
>TRBV30|TRBJ1-4
CAWSGDPDEKLFF
>TRBV29-1|-
CSAKIGTSGSYEQYF
>TRBV7-6|TRBJ1-2
CASSAAPDSFLGYTF
>TRBV4-3|TRBJ1-1
CASSQERGRQGGAFF
>TRBV7-3|TRBJ2-7
CASSERTGSSYEQYF
>TRBV7-8|TRBJ2-7
CASSLYSSGPPYEQYF